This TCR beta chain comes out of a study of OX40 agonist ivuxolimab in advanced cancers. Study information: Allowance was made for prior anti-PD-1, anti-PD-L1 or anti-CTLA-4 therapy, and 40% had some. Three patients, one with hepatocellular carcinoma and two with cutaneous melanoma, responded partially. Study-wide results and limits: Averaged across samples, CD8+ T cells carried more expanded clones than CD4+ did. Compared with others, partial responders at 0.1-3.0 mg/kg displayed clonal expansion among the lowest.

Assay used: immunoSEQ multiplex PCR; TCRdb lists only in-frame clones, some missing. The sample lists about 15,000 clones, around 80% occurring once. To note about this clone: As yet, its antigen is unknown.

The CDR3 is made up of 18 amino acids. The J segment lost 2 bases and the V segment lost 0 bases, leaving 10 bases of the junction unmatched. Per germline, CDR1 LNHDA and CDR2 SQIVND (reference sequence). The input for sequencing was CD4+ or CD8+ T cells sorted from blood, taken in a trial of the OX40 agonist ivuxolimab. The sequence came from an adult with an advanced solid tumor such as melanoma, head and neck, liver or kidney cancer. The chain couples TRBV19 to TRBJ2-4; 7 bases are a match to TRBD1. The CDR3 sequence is CASSIEGGYTSSKNIQYF. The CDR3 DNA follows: TGTGCCAGTAGTATAGAAGGGGGCTACACCTCATCCAAAAACATTCAGTACTTC.